One and the same sample provided the 11 T cell receptor beta chains below, sequenced in a study of T cell changes during pregnancy in multiple sclerosis. TCRdb's table, derived via immunoSEQ multiplex PCR, lists solely in-frame clones and lacks some. The sample lists about 100,000 clones, roughly 90% occurring once. Sequencing used peripheral blood, obtained after pregnancy. The receptor set was obtained from a female donor with multiple sclerosis, enrolled in a pregnancy study.

The chain employs TRBV5-1 and TRBJ2-3; TRBD2 matches at 13 bases. This CDR3 has 17 residues. V shed 5 bases, J shed 4 bases, and the junction held 10 bases outside the gene matches. Germline CDR1 and CDR2: SGHRS and YFSETQ. The CDR3 loop reads CASSTGLAGSGADTQYF. The CDR3 DNA reads as TGCGCCAGCAGTACGGGACTAGCGGGGTCGGGGGCAGATACGCAGTATTTT. Looking up the rest from reference TRBV5-1 and TRBJ2-3 gives the full variable domain: KAGVTQTPRYLIKTRGQQVTLSCSPISGHRSVSWYQQTPGQGLQFLFEYFSETQRNKGNFPGRFSGRQFSNSRSEMNVSTLELGDSALYLCASSTGLAGSGADTQYFGPGTRLTVL.

The V call is TRBV30, the J call TRBJ1-2; D remains ambiguous. CDR1 is GTSNPN and CDR2 is SVGIG in the germline V gene (reference sequence). This CDR3 is built from 15 residues. Trimming shortened V by 0 bases and J by 2 bases, and 13 bases separated the two germline ends. CDR3 nucleotide sequence: TGTGCCTGGAGTGTACGCCCCAGGAACAACTATGGCTACACCTTC. Its translation is CAWSVRPRNNYGYTF.

The chain employs TRBV6-5 and TRBJ1-4; 7 bases match TRBD1. The CDR3 is 14 amino acids. In germline, CDR1 is MNHEY, CDR2 SVGAGI. V trimming: 6 bases; J trimming: 5 bases; junction bases outside the gene matches: 6. This CDR3 is CASSLDRTNEKLFF. Written as DNA, the CDR3 is TGTGCCAGCAGCTTGGACAGGACGAATGAAAAACTGTTTTTT.

The rearrangement uses TRBV4-2 and TRBJ1-4; 8 nucleotides agree with TRBD1. The CDR3 has 17 amino acids. The germline CDR1 and CDR2 sequences are LGHNA and YNFKEQ. Losses at the gene ends were 4 bases for V and 6 bases for J; bases not matched to a gene: 13. This CDR3 reads CASSRSRGLTGDEKLFF. As DNA, the CDR3 is TGTGCCAGCAGCCGATCAAGGGGACTGACAGGGGATGAAAAACTGTTTTTT.

This clone was seen just once. The chain is built from TRBV5-1 and TRBJ2-7; a possible D gene is TRBD1 (6 bases). CDR3 length: 15 residues. Germline V gene sequence: CDR1 SGHRS, CDR2 YFSETQ. V was pared by 0 bases and J by 2 bases, with 12 bases between. The CDR3 region is CASSLDGGRTYEQYF. The DNA for the CDR3 is TGCGCCAGCAGCTTGGATGGGGGCCGGACCTACGAGCAGTACTTC.

The chain is built from TRBV19 and TRBJ2-2, with D tentatively TRBD1 (5 bases). The V end was cut by 7 bases, the J end by 6 bases, with 12 bases between. The CDR3 extends over 13 amino acids. The germline CDR1 and CDR2 sequences are LNHDA and SQIVND (reference sequence). The CDR3 nucleotides are TGTGCCAGTAAAAATAGGGGATCCGGGGAGCTGTTTTTT. Translating it yields CASKNRGSGELFF.

The CDR3 nucleotides read TGTGCCAGCAGTCCCTGGGGACAGGGCAATCAGCCCCAGCATTTT. Amino acids: CASSPWGQGNQPQHF. V usage is TRBV28 and J usage is TRBJ1-5; 8 bases are shared with TRBD1. The V gene's germline CDR1 is MDHEN and CDR2 SYDVKM. V lost 5 bases to trimming and J lost 2 bases; unmatched junction nucleotides: 5. The CDR3 covers 15 residues.

V is TRBV5-4 and J is TRBJ2-3; perhaps TRBD2 as D (6 bases). Germline V gene data show CDR1 as SGHNT and CDR2 as YYREEE (reference sequence). Deletions cut 3 bases from V and 6 bases from J, with 17 bases between. This CDR3 is 15 amino acids long. The CDR3, as DNA: TGTGCCAGCAGCTCAGCTATGCGGGCGGGGGATACGCAGTATTTT. It encodes CASSSAMRAGDTQYF.

The chain is built from TRBV28 and TRBJ2-5; 11 nucleotides match TRBD1. This CDR3 is 15 amino acids long. From germline, CDR1 is MDHEN and CDR2 SYDVKM. V gave up 6 bases and J gave up 0 bases; unmatched junction bases: 3. The CDR3 loop is CASRGDRGYQETQYF. The CDR3 DNA follows: TGTGCCAGCAGAGGGGACAGGGGGTACCAAGAGACCCAGTACTTC. The complete variable domain, with remaining parts taken from reference TRBV28 and TRBJ2-5, reads DVKVTQSSRYLVKRTGEKVFLECVQDMDHENMFWYRQDPGLGLRLIYFSYDVKMKEKGDIPEGYSVSREKKERFSLILESASTNQTSMYLCASRGDRGYQETQYFGPGTRLLVL.

The rearrangement links TRBV7-3 to TRBJ2-3; no definite D call. The CDR3 is 14 amino acids. Trimming cost V 5 bases and J 5 bases, with 14 bases left between them. Germline V gene lookup returns CDR1 SGHTA and CDR2 FQGTGA. CDR3 amino acids: CASSPQRLGDTQYF. The CDR3, as DNA: TGTGCCAGCAGCCCCCAGAGACTCGGAGATACGCAGTATTTT.

This clone was detected only once. The V gene is TRBV4-1, the J gene TRBJ2-5; 14 bases align to TRBD2. CDR1 is MGHRA and CDR2 is YSYEKL in the germline V gene. The CDR3 is 15 residues long. Unmatched junction bases numbered 3, after V lost 5 bases and J lost 4 bases. Here the CDR3 reads CASSFGLAGGETQYF. The CDR3 bases are TGCGCCAGCAGCTTTGGACTAGCGGGAGGAGAGACCCAGTACTTC.